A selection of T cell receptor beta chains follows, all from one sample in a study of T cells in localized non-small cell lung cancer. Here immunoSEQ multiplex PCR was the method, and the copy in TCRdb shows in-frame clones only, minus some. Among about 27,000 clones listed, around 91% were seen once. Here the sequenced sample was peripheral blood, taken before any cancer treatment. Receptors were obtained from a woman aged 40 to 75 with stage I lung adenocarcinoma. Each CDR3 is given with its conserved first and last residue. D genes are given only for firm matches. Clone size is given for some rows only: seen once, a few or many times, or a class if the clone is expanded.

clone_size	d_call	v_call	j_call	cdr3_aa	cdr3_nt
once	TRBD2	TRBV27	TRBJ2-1	CASSFSGRIDEQFF	TGTGCCAGCAGCTTTAGCGGGAGAATCGATGAGCAGTTCTTC
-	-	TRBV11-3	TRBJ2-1	CASSGGPYNEQFF	TGTGCCAGCTCTGGGGGGCCATACAATGAGCAGTTCTTC
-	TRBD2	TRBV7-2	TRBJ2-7	CASSSPQGLAGGSYEQYF	TGTGCCAGCAGCTCCCCTCAGGGACTAGCGGGAGGCTCCTACGAGCAGTACTTC
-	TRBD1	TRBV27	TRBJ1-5	CASSPEQGASNQPQHF	TGTGCCAGCAGTCCCGAACAGGGGGCGAGCAATCAGCCCCAGCATTTT
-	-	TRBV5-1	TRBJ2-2	CASSFGQGTNTGELFF	TGCGCCAGCAGCTTCGGGCAGGGGACCAACACCGGGGAGCTGTTTTTT
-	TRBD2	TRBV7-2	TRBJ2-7	CASSAGLAVGGEQYF	TGTGCCAGCAGCGCGGGACTAGCGGTAGGAGGAGAGCAGTACTTC
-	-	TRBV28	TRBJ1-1	CASSAQHSEAFF	TGTGCCAGCAGTGCCCAACATTCCGAAGCTTTCTTT
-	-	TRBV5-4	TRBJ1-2	CASSLLGTNYGYTF	TGTGCCAGCAGCTTGCTGGGAACAAACTATGGCTACACCTTC
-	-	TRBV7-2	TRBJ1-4	CASSLNQGEKLFF	TGTGCCAGCAGCTTAAACCAGGGTGAAAAACTGTTTTTT
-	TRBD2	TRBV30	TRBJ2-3	CAWSGAGGYSTDTQYF	TGTGCCTGGAGCGGGGCCGGGGGGTATAGCACAGATACGCAGTATTTT
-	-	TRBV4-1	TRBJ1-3	CASSPPDLGNTIYF	TGCGCCAGCAGCCCCCCTGATCTGGGAAACACCATATATTTT
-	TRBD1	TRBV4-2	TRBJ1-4	CASSLEQGVGEKLFF	TGTGCCAGCAGCCTAGAACAGGGGGTTGGTGAAAAACTGTTTTTT
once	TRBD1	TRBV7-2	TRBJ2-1	CASSFAGTGSNEQFF	TGTGCCAGCAGCTTCGCCGGGACAGGGAGTAATGAGCAGTTCTTC
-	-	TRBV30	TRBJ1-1	CAWSGTANTEAFF	TGTGCCTGGTCCGGGACCGCGAACACTGAAGCTTTCTTT
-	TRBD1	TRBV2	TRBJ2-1	CASSPGTDNEQFF	TGTGCCAGCAGCCCTGGGACAGACAATGAGCAGTTCTTC
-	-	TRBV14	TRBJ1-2	CASSQARLDGYTF	TGTGCCAGCAGCCAAGCCCGACTTGATGGCTACACCTTC
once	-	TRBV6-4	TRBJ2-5	CASSPDPAFQETQYF	TGTGCCAGCAGCCCGGATCCTGCGTTCCAAGAGACCCAGTACTTC
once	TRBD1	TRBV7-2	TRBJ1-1	CASSRGQVSEAFF	TGTGCCAGCAGCCGCGGACAGGTTTCTGAAGCTTTCTTT
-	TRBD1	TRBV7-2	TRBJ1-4	CASSPQAGQHTTNEKLFF	TGTGCCAGCAGCCCTCAGGCGGGACAGCACACAACTAATGAAAAACTGTTTTTT
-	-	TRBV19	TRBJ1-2	CASSRQPTYGYTF	TGTGCCAGTAGTAGACAGCCTACCTATGGCTACACCTTC
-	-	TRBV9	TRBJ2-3	CASSGRPGRDTQYF	TGTGCCAGCAGCGGCCGACCGGGCAGAGATACGCAGTATTTT
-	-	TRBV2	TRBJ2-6	CASIGVPSSGANVLTF	TGTGCCAGCATCGGGGTGCCAAGCTCTGGGGCCAACGTCCTGACTTTC
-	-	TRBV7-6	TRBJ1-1	CASSFQGNTEAFF	TGTGCCAGCAGCTTCCAAGGGAACACTGAAGCTTTCTTT
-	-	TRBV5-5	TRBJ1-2	CASSLVGSGDGYTF	TGTGCCAGCAGCTTGGTTGGTTCCGGGGATGGCTACACCTTC
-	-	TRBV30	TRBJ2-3	CAWSGVVGDTQYF	TGTGCCTGGAGCGGGGTGGTAGGAGATACGCAGTATTTT
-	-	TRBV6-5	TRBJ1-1	CASSYPPRGTEAFF	TGTGCCAGCAGTTACCCGCCGAGGGGCACTGAAGCTTTCTTT
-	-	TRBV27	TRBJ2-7	CASSLRAGGYEQYF	TGTGCCAGCAGTTTAAGGGCAGGTGGCTACGAGCAGTACTTC
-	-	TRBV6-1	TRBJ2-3	CATHPLTSSDTQYF	TGTGCCACCCACCCCCTAACTAGCAGCGATACGCAGTATTTT
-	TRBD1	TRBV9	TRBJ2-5	CASSLFDRGQQETQYF	TGTGCCAGCAGCCTTTTCGACAGGGGGCAGCAAGAGACCCAGTACTTC
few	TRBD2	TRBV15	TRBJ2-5	CATSLGLAGEETQYF	TGTGCCACCAGCCTCGGACTAGCGGGAGAAGAGACCCAGTACTTC
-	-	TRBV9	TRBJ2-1	CASSVALRAYNEQFF	TGTGCCAGCAGCGTAGCCCTGAGGGCTTACAATGAGCAGTTCTTC
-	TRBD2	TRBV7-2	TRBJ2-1	CASSPQRDSYNEQFF	TGTGCCAGCAGCCCTCAGCGGGACTCCTACAATGAGCAGTTCTTC
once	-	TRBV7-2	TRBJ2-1	CASSPPDGNEQFF	TGTGCCAGCAGTCCCCCGGACGGCAATGAGCAGTTCTTC
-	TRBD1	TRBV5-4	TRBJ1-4	CASSYDRDSPPTREKLFF	TGTGCCAGCAGCTACGACCGGGACAGTCCGCCCACCAGGGAAAAACTGTTTTTT
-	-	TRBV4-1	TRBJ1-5	CASSQLSDNQPQHF	TGCGCCAGCAGCCAATTATCGGACAATCAGCCCCAGCATTTT
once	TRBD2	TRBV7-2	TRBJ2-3	CASSFQATSGSWGTDTQYF	TGTGCCAGCAGCTTTCAGGCGACTAGCGGGAGTTGGGGCACAGATACGCAGTATTTT
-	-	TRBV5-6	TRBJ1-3	CASTRWRVRASLSGNTIYF	TGTGCCAGCACTCGGTGGAGGGTCCGCGCCTCTCTCTCTGGAAACACCATATATTTT
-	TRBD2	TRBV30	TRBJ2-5	CAWGRTSGVQETQYF	TGTGCCTGGGGGAGGACTAGCGGGGTTCAAGAGACCCAGTACTTC
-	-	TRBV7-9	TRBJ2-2	CASSPGPTGELFF	TGTGCCAGCAGCCCCGGACCAACCGGGGAGCTGTTTTTT
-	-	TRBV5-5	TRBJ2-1	CASSVILRQYNEQFF	TGTGCCAGCAGTGTCATACTGCGCCAATACAATGAGCAGTTCTTC
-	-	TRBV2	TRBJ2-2	CASSEVQRADTGELFF	TGTGCCAGCAGTGAAGTTCAAAGGGCTGACACCGGGGAGCTGTTTTTT
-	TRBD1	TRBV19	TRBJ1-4	CASSKISVDRAEKLFF	TGTGCCAGTAGTAAAATTTCAGTGGACAGGGCTGAAAAACTGTTTTTT
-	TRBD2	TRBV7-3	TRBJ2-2	CASSSPPGGTNTGELFF	TGTGCCAGCAGCTCACCCCCGGGGGGAACGAACACCGGGGAGCTGTTTTTT
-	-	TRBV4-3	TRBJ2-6	CASSQDPGSSGANVLTF	TGCGCCAGCAGCCAAGATCCAGGGAGCTCTGGGGCCAACGTCCTGACTTTC
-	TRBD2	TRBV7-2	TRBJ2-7	CASSSTSGRARGYEQYF	TGTGCCAGCAGTTCGACTAGCGGGAGGGCCCGAGGCTACGAGCAGTACTTC
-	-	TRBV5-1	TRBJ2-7	CASSWGDGPYEQYF	TGCGCCAGCAGCTGGGGGGACGGACCCTACGAGCAGTACTTC
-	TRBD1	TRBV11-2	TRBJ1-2	CASSLFPDRTNGYTF	TGTGCCAGCAGCTTATTCCCGGACAGGACCAATGGCTACACCTTC
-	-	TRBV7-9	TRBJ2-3	CASSLAVIGTDTQYF	TGTGCCAGCAGCTTAGCGGTTATCGGAACAGATACGCAGTATTTT
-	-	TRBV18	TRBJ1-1	CASSPPDFQAFF	TGTGCCAGCTCACCACCGGACTTCCAAGCTTTCTTT
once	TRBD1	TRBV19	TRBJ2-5	CASSIRGGGYETQYF	TGTGCCAGTAGTATACGAGGGGGCGGTTACGAGACCCAGTACTTC
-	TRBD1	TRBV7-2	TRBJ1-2	CASSFAGQAVSGGYTF	TGTGCCAGCAGCTTCGCAGGACAGGCGGTCTCTGGTGGCTACACCTTC
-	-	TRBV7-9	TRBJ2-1	CASSLASSEQFF	TGTGCCAGCAGCTTAGCTTCCAGTGAGCAGTTCTTC
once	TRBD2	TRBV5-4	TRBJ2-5	CASSRRGGEETQYF	TGTGCCAGCAGCCGCCGGGGGGGGGAAGAGACCCAGTACTTC
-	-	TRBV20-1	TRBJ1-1	CSARMNTEAFF	TGCAGTGCTCGAATGAACACTGAAGCTTTCTTT
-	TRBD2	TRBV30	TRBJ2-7	CAWSGLAGYYEQYF	TGTGCCTGGAGCGGACTAGCGGGATACTACGAGCAGTACTTC